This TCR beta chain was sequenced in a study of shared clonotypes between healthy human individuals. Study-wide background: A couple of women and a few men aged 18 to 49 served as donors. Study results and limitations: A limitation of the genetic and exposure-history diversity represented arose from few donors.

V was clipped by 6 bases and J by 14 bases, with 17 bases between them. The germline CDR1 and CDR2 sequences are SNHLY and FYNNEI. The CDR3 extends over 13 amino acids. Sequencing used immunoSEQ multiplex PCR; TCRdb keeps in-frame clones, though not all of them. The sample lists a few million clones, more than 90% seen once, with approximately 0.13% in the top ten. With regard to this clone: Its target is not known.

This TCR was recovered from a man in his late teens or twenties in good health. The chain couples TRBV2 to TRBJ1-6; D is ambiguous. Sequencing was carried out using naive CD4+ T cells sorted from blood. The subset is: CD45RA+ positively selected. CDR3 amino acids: CASSPDWSISLHF. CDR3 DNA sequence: TGTGCCAGCAGCCCCGATTGGTCGATATCCCTCCACTTT.